This T cell receptor beta chain stems from a study of T cell responses to AZD1222 COVID-19 vaccine. Study-level background: Second doses were pooled across both intervals (about 4 or about 12 weeks).

The CDR3 contains 11 residues. Germline V CDR1 and CDR2: MNHEY, SVGAGI. V dropped 7 bases and J dropped 7 bases, with 10 bases sitting between them. Measured with immunoSEQ multiplex PCR; TCRdb has only the in-frame clones, and not every one. The table lists approximately 150,000 clones, 90% of them singletons, with roughly 2.8% in the top ten. As for this clone: Its matching antigen is unknown.

Whole-study results and caveats: An increase in Spike-specific TCR breadth and depth was observed after two AZD1222 doses. The donor group comprised mostly white British people and more females; the analysis possibly underestimated clonal diversity. Among vaccine-associated CD4 TCRs, coverage spanned spike, with dominance at 160-218 and 743-854.

This clonotype originated in an adult in good health. This rearrangement joins TRBV6-5 to TRBJ1-2, with D tentatively TRBD1 (5 bases). Sample: peripheral blood, taken on day 0 of AZD1222 vaccination. The CDR3 coding sequence is TGTGCCAGCACCAAGGGACGTGGCTACACCTTC. It translates to CASTKGRGYTF.